Below, 11 T cell receptor beta chains from the same sample are listed, as sequenced in a study of cytomegalovirus exposure and HLA in healthy donors. PCR was performed using 60 Vbeta and 13 Jbeta primers. Using immunoSEQ multiplex PCR, the repertoire was profiled, and TCRdb retains in-frame clones only, with some absent. Among just under 250,000 clones listed, about 80% were seen once. The sample comprised PBMCs. The receptors were sampled from a middle-aged woman in good health and CMV-seropositive.

The chain couples TRBV28 to TRBJ1-1, with 8 bases matching TRBD1. V lost 5 bases, J lost 3 bases, and 8 bases stayed unmatched. The CDR3 has 15 residues. CDR1 is MDHEN, CDR2 SYDVKM, per germline. DNA of the CDR3: TGTGCCAGCAGTCCTAGGGACAGGTTAGACACTGAAGCTTTCTTT. Amino acid sequence: CASSPRDRLDTEAFF.

The chain couples TRBV7-9 to TRBJ1-2; 7 nucleotides align to TRBD1. This CDR3 has 14 amino acids. V was pared by 8 bases and J by 4 bases, with 10 bases of the junction left unmatched. The germline CDR1 and CDR2 sequences are SEHNR and FQNEAQ (reference sequence). The CDR3 loop is CASDEGGQIYGYTF. CDR3 bases: TGTGCCAGCGATGAGGGGGGACAGATCTATGGCTACACCTTC.

About this clone itself: This sample also contains other DNA sequences that code for the same CDR3. This chain links TRBV9 with TRBJ2-2; D unresolved. Germline values: CDR1 SGDLS, CDR2 YYNGEE. This CDR3 is 13 amino acids long. Trimming took 0 bases from V and 4 from J, leaving 4 bases between them. CDR3 nucleotide sequence: TGTGCCAGCAGCGTAGGAGGCACCGGGGAGCTGTTTTTT. The encoded protein is CASSVGGTGELFF. Full variable domain (rest looked up from reference TRBV9 and TRBJ2-2): DSGVTQTPKHLITATGQRVTLRCSPRSGDLSVYWYQQSLDQGLQFLIQYYNGEERAKGNILERFSAQQFPDLHSELNLSSLELGDSALYFCASSVGGTGELFFGEGSRLTVL.

This sequence joins TRBV30 and TRBJ2-5, with TRBD2 matching 9 bases. From germline, CDR1 is GTSNPN and CDR2 SVGIG (reference sequence). The CDR3 extends over 15 amino acids. Trimming took 0 bases from V and 7 from J; bases not matched to a gene: 9. The CDR3 bases are TGTGCCTGGAGTGTAATGGCGGGGGGGGCGGGGACCCAGTACTTC. Translation gives CAWSVMAGGAGTQYF. Drawing the rest from reference TRBV30 and TRBJ2-5, the complete variable domain is SQTIHQWPATLVQPVGSPLSLECTVEGTSNPNLYWYRQAAGRGLQLLFYSVGIGQISSEVPQNLSASRPQDRQFILSSKKLLLSDSGFYLCAWSVMAGGAGTQYFGPGTRLLVL.

The V call is TRBV2, the J call TRBJ2-6; D possibly corresponds to TRBD1 (6 bases). The CDR3 runs 15 residues. Germline V gene sequence: CDR1 SNHLY, CDR2 FYNNEI. V was cut by 7 bases and J by 3 bases, with 13 bases left in between. The CDR3 sequence is CASTLTGGGANVLTF. The CDR3 region has the DNA TGTGCCAGCACTTTGACAGGCGGTGGGGCCAACGTCCTGACTTTC.

The gene calls are TRBV15 and TRBJ2-7; TRBD2 is a possible D gene (6 bases). The CDR3 is 14 residues long. Germline V gene sequence: CDR1 LNHNV, CDR2 YYDKDF (reference sequence). V lost 0 bases, J lost 5 bases, and 11 bases lay in between. The CDR3: CATSRDLAEDEQYF. The CDR3, as DNA: TGTGCCACCAGCAGAGATTTAGCGGAAGACGAGCAGTACTTC.

This chain uses TRBV11-2 with TRBJ2-7; 8 bases fit TRBD1. This CDR3 has 16 amino acids. Trimming cost V 5 bases and J 4 bases; bases outside gene matches: 13. Germline V gene sequence: CDR1 SGHAT, CDR2 FQNNGV. DNA of the CDR3: TGTGCCAGCAGCCCCGCTACCGGGACAGGATTATACGAGCAGTACTTC. Translation: CASSPATGTGLYEQYF.

The chain links TRBV11-2 to TRBJ1-1; 8 bases agree with TRBD1. Unmatched junction bases numbered 12, after V lost 5 bases and J lost 1 base. The germline CDR1 and CDR2 sequences are SGHAT and FQNNGV. The CDR3 contains 17 residues. The CDR3 DNA sequence: TGTGCCAGCAGCCATCTCGGGTGGACAGGGAGGAACACTGAAGCTTTCTTT. It specifies CASSHLGWTGRNTEAFF. Looking up the rest from reference TRBV11-2 and TRBJ1-1 gives the full variable domain: EAGVAQSPRYKIIEKRQSVAFWCNPISGHATLYWYQQILGQGPKLLIQFQNNGVVDDSQLPKDRFSAERLKGVDSTLKIQPAKLEDSAVYLCASSHLGWTGRNTEAFFGQGTRLTVV.

J is TRBJ1-4 and V is TRBV5-4, with D perhaps TRBD1 (6 bases). V was clipped by 4 bases and J by 6 bases, with 16 bases between them. The CDR3 covers 15 residues. CDR1 and CDR2 (germline): SGHNT, YYREEE (reference sequence). CDR3 nucleotide sequence: TGTGCCAGCAGCGTAGGGGGGGGGCAGGATGAAAAACTGTTTTTT. It specifies CASSVGGGQDEKLFF.

This chain links TRBV6-6 with TRBJ2-7, with TRBD1 as a possible D gene (6 bases). Trimming left V 2 bases short and J 3 bases short, with 11 bases between. This CDR3 region has 14 residues. Germline CDR1 reads MNHNY; CDR2 reads SVGAGI (reference sequence). DNA of the CDR3: TGTGCCAGCAGTTACGACCAGGGGAGCTACGAGCAGTACTTC. This codes for CASSYDQGSYEQYF.

This clone was found a few times. The chain combines TRBV5-1 with TRBJ2-2; TRBD2 is a possible D gene (5 bases). Germline loops: CDR1 SGHRS, CDR2 YFSETQ. This CDR3 comprises 16 residues. V was shortened by 4 bases and J by 1 base, with 14 bases between the two germline ends. This chain's CDR3 is CASSAGVIRNTGELFF. The CDR3, as DNA: TGCGCCAGCAGCGCCGGGGTAATCAGGAACACCGGGGAGCTGTTTTTT.